This T cell receptor (beta chain) was sequenced for a study of cytomegalovirus exposure and HLA in healthy donors (dated by TCRdb to the late 2010s). Study-level background: According to an earlier analysis of 450 to 650 of the donors, roughly 180 million T cells yielded 90 million to 130 million unique TCR beta sequences and more than 250 Gb of sequence data. Donor age, sex, ethnicity and CMV serostatus were compiled together with the repertoire data. To predict cytomegalovirus infection status, the study combined high-throughput TCR immunosequencing, statistical association of individual TCRs with disease status, and machine learning. Every repertoire in the discovery cohort had been generated on one and the same sequencing platform. Besides the first cohort of under 700 subjects, a separate validation cohort made up of 120 different subjects was used. In a later genetic analysis, genome-wide SNP genotypes for 398 of the 666 donors were used, and that subset was treated as a discovery cohort. About five DR-DQ haplotypes were handled as single units for association and clustering, since linkage in the cohort was strong. The study aimed to test whether signatures of past pathogen exposure could be identified by cataloging public T cell receptors. Rather than using new phenotypic data, the later analysis identified candidate immune exposures from TCR beta sequences and from how often those sequences occurred across donors. The number of donors typed differed by locus, with 629-630 for A, B, C, DRB1 and DQB1, roughly 520 for DQA1, over 600 for DPA1, and around 460 for DPB1. An earlier analysis of nearly 600 of the donors applied high-throughput TCR beta sequencing to assess whether each TCR beta V gene segment acted as functional or pseudogenic. A later analysis re-examined previously published TCR beta repertoires from 500 to 700 donors and added high-resolution HLA genotyping to investigate patterns of TCR occurrence. HLA typing included class I and class II loci at four-digit resolution. About 300 gigabases of sequencing data and 70 million to 85 million unique TCR sequences were included in an early release covering 550 to 800 HLA-typed donors. Using immunosequencing, the study profiled T cell repertoires from 500 to 800 subjects and related those repertoires to cytomegalovirus serostatus. On average, approximately 250,000 unique TCR beta nucleotide sequences were sequenced per donor among roughly 430 genotyped donors of the cohort, with roughly 20% of those sequences being non-productive. Of the approximately 400 genotyped donors, more than 75% were placed in the genetic ancestry cluster associated with self-reported Caucasian donors. The paper as a whole reports these results and caveats: V-gene and J-gene trimming of TCR beta chains was associated with a missense DCLRE1C variant in a later genetic analysis, and the association was replicated in an independent cohort. Correlated functional status among segregating V segments might be attributable to linkage disequilibrium, but an unknown experimental factor could not be ruled out. Because counts were too low, roughly 18 rarely observed V segments, including chromosome 9 orphons, were left out of the earlier analysis of over 550 of the donors. Several of the top co-occurrence clusters appeared to be linked to parvovirus B19, influenza, CMV and Epstein-Barr virus, according to a later analysis. HLA typing was unavailable for some donors at each locus, so association tests used only the typed subset. A cluster of highly shared sequence variants was judged likely to represent a technical artifact of the sequencing pipeline. The only immune exposure information available for the cohort was CMV serostatus. A later analysis found that HLA-associated TCR beta chains were more clonally expanded and had lower generation probabilities than equally common non-associated chains. In a later analysis, the rate of TCR association differed among HLA loci, with DRB1 alleles having the most associated TCRs and HLA-C alleles having the fewest. Cytomegalovirus status was reported to be diagnosed by the classifier with high specificity and sensitivity in both the original and validation cohorts. A total of 164 TCR beta chains were listed by the study as associated with cytomegalovirus. According to a later analysis, most CMV-associated TCR beta chains appeared to be HLA-restricted, and the HLA associations seemed to be driven largely by CMV exposure. Across donors, most TCR sequences were observed very rarely, whereas some public TCRs were present in many individuals. In an earlier analysis of about 600 of the donors, most TCR beta V segments appeared in productive rearrangements about 90% or about 30% of the time, broadly matching IMGT annotations. A later genetic analysis reported fewer N-insertions in productive TCRs among donors in an Asian-associated ancestry cluster than the approximately 670-donor mean. A further reported finding was that TCR beta sequences accurately predicted the HLA-A and HLA-B alleles for most subjects in the first cohort. Some IMGT-functional V segments, including TRBV6-2 and TRBV6-3, could not be told apart with the 87-base-pair reads, so those segments were excluded. In a later analysis, 16,951 TCR beta sequences were associated with specific HLA alleles at a false discovery rate of 0.05. The authors suggested that the approach could potentially be extended to other disease states and immunological phenotypes. Roughly uniform sequencing depth across donors was assumed in presence/absence analyses, although this assumption may not hold. Only TCR beta chains were sequenced in this cohort, and the absence of alpha or paired-chain data limited detectable features. Assigning TCR associations to individual alleles was difficult when HLA alleles, especially DR and DQ, strongly co-occurred. A few of the identified cytomegalovirus-associated TCR beta chains were confirmed in vitro to be specific for cytomegalovirus antigens.

The cohort comprised 666 healthy bone marrow donors. At the time of sampling, all cohort members were nominally healthy, though unrecorded immune exposures were likely present. The donor tested CMV seropositive and was one of the 289 seropositive cohort members. A peripheral blood sample was collected from each donor, and TCR beta sequencing was performed on peripheral blood mononuclear cells. Genomic DNA was extracted from the blood cell samples with the Qiagen DNeasy Blood Extraction Kit. Receptors were amplified or captured by the immunoSEQ multiplex PCR assay. For the multiplex PCR, a mixture combining 60 forward primers for TCR Vbeta segments and 13 reverse primers for TCR Jbeta segments was used. Amplification of the CDR3 region of rearranged TCR beta genes was performed with a multiplex PCR assay on genomic DNA. On the Illumina HiSeq System, the amplified TCR beta libraries were sequenced as 87-base-pair reads. As for how the authors treated the data: In a later analysis, tens of millions of unique TCR beta chains were counted across the 650 to 700 repertoires, and roughly 11 million of these chains were shared by at least two donors. Raw reads were error-corrected and collapsed into unique sequences with a nearest-neighbor algorithm that merged closely related sequences to remove PCR and sequencing errors. To assign V, D and J gene segments, CDR3 sequences were aligned to IMGT reference sequences. Each retained sequence needed at least a six-nucleotide match to both a V gene segment and a J gene segment. A rearrangement counted as productive if the CDR3 had no stop codons and remained in frame with V and J, and every other rearrangement counted as non-productive. CDR3 was defined according to IMGT convention as the region running from the second conserved V-encoded cysteine to the conserved J-encoded phenylalanine. The earlier analysis of 450 to 750 of the donors excluded any sequence lacking an unambiguous match to a single V gene segment. In an earlier analysis of roughly 500 of the donors, V segments were called functional above 56.7% productive rearrangements and were called segregating when the between-donor standard deviation exceeded 5%. A statistical classification framework was built for diagnosing cytomegalovirus status from the catalog of TCR beta chain sequences. A later analysis assigned V and J genes by comparing TCR nucleotide sequences with IMGT/GENE-DB human TR gene sequences. The TCRdist pipeline was used in a later analysis to assign CDR3 sequences and most-parsimonious VDJ recombination scenarios. In a later analysis, each TCR beta chain was defined by its CDR3 amino acid sequence together with its V-gene family, and reads without a unique V-gene family were excluded. To address suspected cross-contamination and a sequencing artifact, a later analysis removed roughly 580 highly shared, low-generation-probability nucleotide sequences. In a later analysis, a clonal expansion index was calculated for each public chain from normalized within-repertoire ranks of inferred template counts. Generation probabilities in a later analysis came from a VDJ recombination model fitted to out-of-frame rearrangements, and those results were checked against IGoR. In a later analysis, TCR-TCR, TCR-HLA and TCR-CMV co-occurrence was scored with hypergeometric tests, and a repertoire-size bias correction was applied to TCR pairs. In a later analysis, false discovery rates were estimated by permuting HLA or CMV assignments 20 times. In a later analysis, co-occurring TCRs were grouped using DBSCAN, and TCRdist sequence similarity was added for clustering within HLA-allele-positive subsets. Co-occurrence clustering excluded repertoires with fewer than 30,000 or more than 120,000 public chains, plus five with anomalous nucleotide sharing. TCRdb mirrors the immuneACCESS table, restricted to in-frame sequences. Some clones are absent from its copies; in checked studies, under half trace to an unresolved V gene, and the reason for the others is unknown. V, J and clone size are those of that table, while D and trimming were read from the DNA. The sample includes about 200,000 clones, with about 12% observed a single time. The ten largest clones capture 7.8% of the sample.

This clone was picked up a small number of times. What this receptor recognizes is not known. There are no base qualities to consult, and no much larger clone falls within one base. Here V drops 4 bases and J drops 8 bases, and the junction holds 8 bases not matched to any gene. The CDR3, cysteine through phenylalanine, is 15 amino acids long. This entry keeps only the CDR3 DNA: 45 bases, framed from base 1. CDR1 MNHNS and CDR2 SASEGT were looked up in the germline V gene. The sequence was obtained from a man aged 50 to 59 in good health and CMV-seropositive. This receptor chain uses TRBV6-1 and TRBJ1-5; 10 junctional bases match TRBD1. The sequencing input was PBMCs. The CDR3 region reads CASSGWTGGRKPQHF. The nucleotide sequence reads as follows: TGTGCCAGCAGTGGCTGGACAGGGGGGAGAAAGCCCCAGCATTTT.